The T cell receptor beta chain under discussion was sequenced for a study of OX40 agonist ivuxolimab in advanced cancers. Study information: The patients' treatment was ivuxolimab, an agonistic anti-OX40 (CD134) antibody. Patients in dose escalation had liver, melanoma, kidney or head and neck cancers.

On cycle 4 day 1 and cycle 7 day 1, as well as at baseline, blood was sampled. Some clones are missing from TCRdb's copy, which holds only in-frame ones; the method was immunoSEQ multiplex PCR. The sample includes 30,000 to 40,000 clones, less than 85% of them seen just once. The CDR3 contains 15 residues. The germline V gene encodes CDR1 LNHDA and CDR2 SQIVND (reference sequence). V dropped 5 bases and J dropped 3 bases, with 16 bases sitting between them. Sequences were derived from CD4+ or CD8+ T cells sorted from blood, sampled in a trial of the OX40 agonist ivuxolimab. The chain is built from TRBV19 and TRBJ1-1, with D possibly being TRBD1 (6 bases). This receptor was identified in an adult with an advanced solid tumor such as melanoma, head and neck, liver or kidney cancer. CDR3 coding DNA: TGTGCCAGTAGTGTTCAGGGGTTAGGATACACTGAAGCTTTCTTT. This translates into CASSVQGLGYTEAFF.